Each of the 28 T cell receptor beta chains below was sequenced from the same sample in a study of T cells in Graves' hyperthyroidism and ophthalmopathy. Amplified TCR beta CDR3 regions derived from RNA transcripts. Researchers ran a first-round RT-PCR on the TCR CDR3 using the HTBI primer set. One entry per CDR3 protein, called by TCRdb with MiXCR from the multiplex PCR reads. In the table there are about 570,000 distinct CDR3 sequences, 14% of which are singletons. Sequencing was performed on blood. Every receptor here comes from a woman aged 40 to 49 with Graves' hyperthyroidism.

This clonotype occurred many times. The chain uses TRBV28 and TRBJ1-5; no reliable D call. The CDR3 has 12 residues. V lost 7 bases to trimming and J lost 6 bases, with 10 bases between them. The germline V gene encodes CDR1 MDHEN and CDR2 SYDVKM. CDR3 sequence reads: CASITPGQPQHF. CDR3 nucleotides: TGTGCCAGCATCACGCCAGGTCAGCCCCAGCATTTT.

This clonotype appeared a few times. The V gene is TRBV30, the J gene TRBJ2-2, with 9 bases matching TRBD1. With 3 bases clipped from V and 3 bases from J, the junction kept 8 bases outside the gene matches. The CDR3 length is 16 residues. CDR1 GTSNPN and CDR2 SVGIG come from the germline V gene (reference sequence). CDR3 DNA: TGTGCCTGGAGAGACCACAGGGGGCGTGACACCGGGGAGCTGTTTTTT. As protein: CAWRDHRGRDTGELFF.

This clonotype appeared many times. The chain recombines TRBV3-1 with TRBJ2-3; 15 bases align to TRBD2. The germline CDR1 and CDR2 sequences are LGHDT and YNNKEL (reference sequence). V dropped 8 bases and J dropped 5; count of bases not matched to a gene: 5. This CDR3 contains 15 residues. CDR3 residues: CASRLGLAGGDTQYF. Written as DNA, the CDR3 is TGTGCCAGCCGTCTGGGACTAGCGGGAGGAGATACGCAGTATTTT.

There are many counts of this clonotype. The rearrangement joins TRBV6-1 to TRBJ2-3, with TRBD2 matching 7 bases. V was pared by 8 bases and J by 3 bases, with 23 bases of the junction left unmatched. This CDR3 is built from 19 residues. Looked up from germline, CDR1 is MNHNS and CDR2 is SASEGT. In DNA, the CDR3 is TGTGCCAGCTCTTCAGACGGGGAAACTAGCGTATTTCAAACAGATACGCAGTATTTT. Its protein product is CASSSDGETSVFQTDTQYF.

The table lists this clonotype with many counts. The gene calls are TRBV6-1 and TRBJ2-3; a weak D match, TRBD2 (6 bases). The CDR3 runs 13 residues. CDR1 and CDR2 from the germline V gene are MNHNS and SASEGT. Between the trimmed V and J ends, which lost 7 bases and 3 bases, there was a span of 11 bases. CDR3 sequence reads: CASKSGTTDTQYF. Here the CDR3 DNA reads TGTGCCAGCAAGTCAGGGACTACAGATACGCAGTATTTT.

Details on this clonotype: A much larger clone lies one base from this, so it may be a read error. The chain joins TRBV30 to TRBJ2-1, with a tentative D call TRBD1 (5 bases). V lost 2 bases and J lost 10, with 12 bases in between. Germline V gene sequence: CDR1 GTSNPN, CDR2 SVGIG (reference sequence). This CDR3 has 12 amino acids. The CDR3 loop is CAWSPTGYEQFF. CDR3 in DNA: TGTGCCTGGAGTCCCACAGGCTACGAGCAGTTCTTC.

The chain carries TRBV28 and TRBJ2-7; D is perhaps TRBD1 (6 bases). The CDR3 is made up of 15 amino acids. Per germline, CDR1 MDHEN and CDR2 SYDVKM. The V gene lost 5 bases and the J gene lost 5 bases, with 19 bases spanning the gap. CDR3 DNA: TGTGCCAGCAGTCGTGGGGGCCGGGCTGGGAACGAGCAGTACTTC. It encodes CASSRGGRAGNEQYF.

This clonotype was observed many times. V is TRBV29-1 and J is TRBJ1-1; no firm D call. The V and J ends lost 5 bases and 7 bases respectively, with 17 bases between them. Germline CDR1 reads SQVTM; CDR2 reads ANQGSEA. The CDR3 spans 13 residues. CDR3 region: CSVRGQEHLEAFF. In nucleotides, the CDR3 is TGCAGCGTTCGAGGGCAGGAACATCTTGAAGCTTTCTTT.

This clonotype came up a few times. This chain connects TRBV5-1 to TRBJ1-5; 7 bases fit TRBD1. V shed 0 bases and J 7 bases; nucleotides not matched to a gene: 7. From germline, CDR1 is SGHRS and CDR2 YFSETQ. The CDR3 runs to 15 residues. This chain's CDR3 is CASSLEGAGGQPQHF. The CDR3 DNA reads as TGCGCCAGCAGCTTGGAGGGGGCGGGTGGACAGCCCCAGCATTTT.

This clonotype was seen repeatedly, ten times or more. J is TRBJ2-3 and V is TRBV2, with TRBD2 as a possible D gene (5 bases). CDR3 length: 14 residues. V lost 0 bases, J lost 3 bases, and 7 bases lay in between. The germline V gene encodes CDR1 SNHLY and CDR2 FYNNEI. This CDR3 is CASSEALATDTQYF. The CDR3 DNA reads TGTGCCAGCAGTGAAGCTCTAGCTACAGATACGCAGTATTTT.

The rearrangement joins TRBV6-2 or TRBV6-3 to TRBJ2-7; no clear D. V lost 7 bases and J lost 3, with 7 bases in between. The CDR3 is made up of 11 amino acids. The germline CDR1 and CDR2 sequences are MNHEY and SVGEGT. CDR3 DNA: TGTGCCAGCACTCATCACTACGAGCAGTACTTC. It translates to CASTHHYEQYF.

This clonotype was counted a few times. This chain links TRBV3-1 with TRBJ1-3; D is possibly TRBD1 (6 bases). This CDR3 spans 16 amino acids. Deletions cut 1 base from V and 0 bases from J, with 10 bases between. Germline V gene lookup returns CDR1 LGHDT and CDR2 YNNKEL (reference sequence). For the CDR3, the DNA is TGTGCCAGCAGCCAAGTGGTCAGGGGCTCTGGAAACACCATATATTTT. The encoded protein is CASSQVVRGSGNTIYF.

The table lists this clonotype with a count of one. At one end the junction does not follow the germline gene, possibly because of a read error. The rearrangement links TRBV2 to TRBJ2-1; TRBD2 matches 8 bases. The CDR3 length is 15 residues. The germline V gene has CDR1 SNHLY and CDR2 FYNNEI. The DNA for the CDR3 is TGTGCCAGCAGATTACTAGCGGAGCAATACAATGAGCAGTCCTTC. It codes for CASRLLAEQYNEQSF.

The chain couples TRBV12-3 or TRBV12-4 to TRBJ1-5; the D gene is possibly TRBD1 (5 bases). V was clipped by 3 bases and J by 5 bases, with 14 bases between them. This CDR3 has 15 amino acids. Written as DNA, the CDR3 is TGTGCCAGCAGTTTCGGGACTCTCACAGATCAGCCCCAGCATTTT. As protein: CASSFGTLTDQPQHF.

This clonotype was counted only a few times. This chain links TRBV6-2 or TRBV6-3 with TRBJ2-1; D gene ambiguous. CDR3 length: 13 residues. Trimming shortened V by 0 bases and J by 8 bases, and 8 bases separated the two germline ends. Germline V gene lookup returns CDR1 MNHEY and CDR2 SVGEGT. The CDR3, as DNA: TGTGCCAGCAGTTACTCGGCAGCCTATGAGCAGTTCTTC. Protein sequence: CASSYSAAYEQFF.

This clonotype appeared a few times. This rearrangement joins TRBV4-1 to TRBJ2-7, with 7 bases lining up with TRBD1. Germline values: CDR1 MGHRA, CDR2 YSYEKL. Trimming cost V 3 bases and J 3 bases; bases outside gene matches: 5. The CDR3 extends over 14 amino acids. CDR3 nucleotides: TGCGCCAGCAGCCATATTGACAGGGACTACGAGCAGTACTTC. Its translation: CASSHIDRDYEQYF.

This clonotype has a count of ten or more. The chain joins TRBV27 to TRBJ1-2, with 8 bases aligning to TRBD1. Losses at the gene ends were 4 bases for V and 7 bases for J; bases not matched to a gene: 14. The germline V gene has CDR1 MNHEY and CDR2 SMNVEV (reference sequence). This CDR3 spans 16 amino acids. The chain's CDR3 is CASSSLGQGPLRGYTF. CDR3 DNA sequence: TGTGCCAGCAGTTCTTTAGGACAGGGACCGCTCCGTGGCTACACCTTC.

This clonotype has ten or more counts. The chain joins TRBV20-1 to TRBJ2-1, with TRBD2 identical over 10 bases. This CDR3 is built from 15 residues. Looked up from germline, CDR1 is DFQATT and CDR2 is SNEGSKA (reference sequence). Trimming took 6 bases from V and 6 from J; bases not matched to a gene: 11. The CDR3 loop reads CSALPAGGPSNEQFF. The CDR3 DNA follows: TGCAGTGCCCTACCAGCGGGAGGGCCCTCCAATGAGCAGTTCTTC.

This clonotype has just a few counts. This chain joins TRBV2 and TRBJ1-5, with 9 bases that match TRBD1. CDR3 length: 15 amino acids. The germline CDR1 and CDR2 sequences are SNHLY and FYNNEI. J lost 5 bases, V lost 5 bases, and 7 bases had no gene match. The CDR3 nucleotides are TGTGCCAGCAGTACCGGACAGGGGCAGCATCAGCCCCAGCATTTT. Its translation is CASSTGQGQHQPQHF.

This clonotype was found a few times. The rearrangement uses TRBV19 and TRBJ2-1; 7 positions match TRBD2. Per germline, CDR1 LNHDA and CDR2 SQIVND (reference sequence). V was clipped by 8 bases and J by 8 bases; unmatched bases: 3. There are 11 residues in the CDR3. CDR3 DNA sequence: TGTGCCAGTCGGCGGGAGTATGAGCAGTTCTTC. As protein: CASRREYEQFF.

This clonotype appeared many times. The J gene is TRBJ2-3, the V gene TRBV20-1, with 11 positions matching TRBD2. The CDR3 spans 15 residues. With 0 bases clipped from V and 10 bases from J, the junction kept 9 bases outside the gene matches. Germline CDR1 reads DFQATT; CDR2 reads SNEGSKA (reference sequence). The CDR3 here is CSARDGTSGSSPQYF. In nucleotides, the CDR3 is TGCAGTGCTAGAGATGGTACTAGCGGGAGCAGTCCGCAGTATTTT.

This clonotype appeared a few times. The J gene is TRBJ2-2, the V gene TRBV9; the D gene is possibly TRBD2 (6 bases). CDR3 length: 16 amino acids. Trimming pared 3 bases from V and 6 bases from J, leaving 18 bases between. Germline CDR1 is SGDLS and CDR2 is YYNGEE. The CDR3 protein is CASSASGTPNAGELFF. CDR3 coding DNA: TGTGCCAGCAGCGCCTCCGGGACTCCTAACGCCGGGGAGCTGTTTTTT.

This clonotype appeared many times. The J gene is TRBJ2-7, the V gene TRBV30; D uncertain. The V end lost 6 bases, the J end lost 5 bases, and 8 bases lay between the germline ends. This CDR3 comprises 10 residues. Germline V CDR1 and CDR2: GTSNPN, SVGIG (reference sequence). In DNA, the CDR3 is TGTGCCTGTGACGGAAACGAGCAGTACTTC. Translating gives CACDGNEQYF.

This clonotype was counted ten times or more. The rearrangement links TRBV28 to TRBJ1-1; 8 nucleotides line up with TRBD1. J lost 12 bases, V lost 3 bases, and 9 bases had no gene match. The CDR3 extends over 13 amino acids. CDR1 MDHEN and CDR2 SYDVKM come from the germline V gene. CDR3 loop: CASSLQGAGKTFF. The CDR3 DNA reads TGTGCCAGCAGTTTGCAGGGGGCGGGTAAGACTTTCTTT. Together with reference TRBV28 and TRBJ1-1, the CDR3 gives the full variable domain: DVKVTQSSRYLVKRTGEKVFLECVQDMDHENMFWYRQDPGLGLRLIYFSYDVKMKEKGDIPEGYSVSREKKERFSLILESASTNQTSMYLCASSLQGAGKTFFGQGTRLTVV.

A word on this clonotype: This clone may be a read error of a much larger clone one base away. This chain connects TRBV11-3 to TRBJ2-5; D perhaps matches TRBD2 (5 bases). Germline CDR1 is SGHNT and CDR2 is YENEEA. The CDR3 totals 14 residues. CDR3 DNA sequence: TGTGCCAGCAGCTTAGTCCTCGGGATAGAGGCCCAGTACTTC. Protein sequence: CASSLVLGIEAQYF.

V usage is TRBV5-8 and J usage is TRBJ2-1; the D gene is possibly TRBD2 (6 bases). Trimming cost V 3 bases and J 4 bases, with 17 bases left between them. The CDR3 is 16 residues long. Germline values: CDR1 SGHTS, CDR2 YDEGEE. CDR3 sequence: CASSWRGLRGYNEQFF. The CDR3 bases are TGTGCCAGCAGCTGGAGGGGACTCCGTGGTTACAATGAGCAGTTCTTC.

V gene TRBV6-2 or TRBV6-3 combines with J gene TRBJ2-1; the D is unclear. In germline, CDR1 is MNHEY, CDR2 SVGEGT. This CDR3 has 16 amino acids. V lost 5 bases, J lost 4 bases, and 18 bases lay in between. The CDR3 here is CASSDNIGYPYNEQFF. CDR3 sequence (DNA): TGTGCCAGCAGTGATAATATCGGCTACCCGTACAATGAGCAGTTCTTC.

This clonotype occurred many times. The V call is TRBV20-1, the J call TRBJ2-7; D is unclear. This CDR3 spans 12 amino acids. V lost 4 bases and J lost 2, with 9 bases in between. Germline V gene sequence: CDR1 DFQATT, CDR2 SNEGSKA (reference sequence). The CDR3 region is CSATLMTYEQYF. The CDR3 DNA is TGCAGTGCTACCTTGATGACCTACGAGCAGTACTTC.